The sequence of this T cell receptor beta chain was determined in a study of cytomegalovirus exposure and HLA in healthy donors. General observations from the study: CMV serostatus alone was available as immune exposure information. When the data were analyzed later, several of the most significant clusters appeared to be linked to common viral pathogens.

Turning to this clone: Its specificity is not known.

13 Jbeta primers and 60 Vbeta primers were used for the PCR. Assay: immunoSEQ multiplex PCR; the TCRdb copy retains only in-frame clones and omits some. The sample shows 120,000 to 150,000 clones, approximately 70% of them seen only once. CDR3 length equals 16 residues. CDR1 SGHNT and CDR2 YYREEE come from the germline V gene (reference sequence). Trimming cost V 0 bases and J 10 bases; bases outside gene matches: 10. The clonotype originates from a woman between 18 and 29 years old in good health and CMV-seronegative. Material for sequencing was PBMCs. The chain is built from TRBV5-4 and TRBJ1-6; 7 bases map to TRBD1. DNA for the CDR3: TGTGCCAGCAGCTTGGACCCCGGGACAGTGAACTCACCCCTCCACTTT. Translation gives CASSLDPGTVNSPLHF.